Listed below are T cell receptor beta chains from one sample, sequenced in a study of CD8 T cells in ankylosing spondylitis. TCRdb ran MiXCR on the 5' RACE reads and lists one entry per CDR3 protein. The table has about 220,000 distinct CDR3 sequences, around 25% seen once. The sample comprised blood, either unsorted or a sorted T cell fraction (not recorded which). The receptor set was obtained from a male donor with ankylosing spondylitis or in good health (not recorded which). The conserved cysteine and the conserved F or W are not part of the CDR3 here.

TRBJ1-1,TRBV6-5,ASSYSPARGAMTGTEAF
TRBJ2-7,TRBV3-1,ASCHQFPSGSVSSYEQY
TRBJ1-1,TRBV20-1,SAREFTGAF
TRBJ2-5,TRBV29-1,SGDLGETQY
TRBJ1-1,TRBV5-1,ASSQDSEAF
TRBJ2-1,TRBV7-2,ASSLAEHTVG
TRBJ2-1,TRBV7-9,ASSLLAGEGSYNEQF
TRBJ2-1,TRBV12-3/TRBV12-4,ASTPRVSGAYNEQF
TRBJ2-5,TRBV7-2,ASSLALTQETQY
TRBJ2-1,TRBV29-1,STKGLCEQF
TRBJ2-3,TRBV7-9,ASSLAGGRATDTQY
TRBJ2-7,TRBV6-1,ASSKGTAYEQY
TRBJ1-2,TRBV28,ASSRGQGSHGYT
TRBJ2-3,TRBV20-1,SASTVSGTSTDTQY
TRBJ1-1,TRBV5-1,ASKVGARVDTEAF
TRBJ1-1,TRBV20-1,SARVTRNTEAF
TRBJ2-5,TRBV12-3/TRBV12-4,ASSPGLAGVGQETQY
TRBJ2-7,TRBV4-3,ASSQEMGGGYEQY
TRBJ2-5,TRBV10-3,AIGTSTETQY
TRBJ1-1,TRBV5-1,ARGETNTEAF